Listed below are T cell receptor beta chains from one sample, sequenced in a study of T cell clones after liver transplantation. TCRdb keeps only in-frame clones here, not all; method: immunoSEQ multiplex PCR. The table shows tens of thousands of clones, with less than 85% occurring only once. Material: CD4+ T cells from blood, obtained at the approximately 16-month timepoint. All receptors come from a human patient who received a liver transplant. Some T cells could come from the graft donor. CDR3s include the opening cysteine and the closing phenylalanine or tryptophan. The D gene is left open where the match is weak. Clone size is shown for a subset of rows, as once, few, many or a class of expanded clone.

size,D,V,J,CDR3,DNA
-,TRBD1,TRBV6-5,TRBJ1-1,CASRPDRAEAFF,TGTGCCAGCAGACCCGACAGGGCTGAAGCTTTCTTT
-,-,TRBV4-1,TRBJ2-1,CASSQGLDEQFF,TGCGCCAGCAGCCAAGGTTTGGATGAGCAGTTCTTC
few,-,TRBV30,TRBJ1-2,CASRNRAGYTF,TGTGCCTCGAGGAACAGGGCAGGCTACACCTTC
-,-,TRBV5-1,TRBJ1-1,CASSSGTYHTEAFF,TGCGCCAGCAGCTCCGGGACATACCATACTGAAGCTTTCTTT
few,-,TRBV30,TRBJ2-5,CAWSLQETQYF,TGTGCCTGGAGTCTTCAAGAGACCCAGTACTTC
-,TRBD2,TRBV11-2,TRBJ2-2,CASSRTSFTGELFF,TGTGCCAGCAGCCGGACTAGCTTCACCGGGGAGCTGTTTTTT
-,TRBD1,TRBV11-3,TRBJ2-3,CASSPQGVRTDTQYF,TGTGCCAGCAGCCCACAGGGGGTCCGCACAGATACGCAGTATTTT
-,TRBD1,TRBV29-1,TRBJ1-1,CSVDRGLLNTEAFF,TGCAGCGTGGACAGGGGGCTACTGAACACTGAAGCTTTCTTT
-,-,TRBV28,TRBJ2-5,CASKEGGETQYF,TGTGCCAGCAAGGAGGGGGGAGAGACCCAGTACTTC
-,TRBD2,TRBV29-1,TRBJ2-2,CSVVTGGVNTGELFF,TGCAGCGTTGTCACGGGAGGGGTGAACACCGGGGAGCTGTTTTTT
-,-,TRBV18,TRBJ1-4,CASSPRGNNEKLFF,TGTGCCAGCTCACCCAGGGGTAACAATGAAAAACTGTTTTTT
few,TRBD2,TRBV7-8,TRBJ2-1,CASSSRLAGVQDEQFF,TGTGCCAGCAGCTCCCGGCTGGCGGGAGTTCAGGATGAGCAGTTCTTC
-,-,TRBV7-9,TRBJ2-7,CASSPQQAEQYF,TGTGCCAGCAGCCCGCAACAGGCCGAGCAGTACTTC
-,TRBD1,TRBV19,TRBJ2-4,CASSIVGSAGGGNIQYF,TGTGCCAGTAGTATAGTGGGGTCGGCAGGGGGCGGAAACATTCAGTACTTC
many,TRBD1,TRBV18,TRBJ1-2,CASSRSAGTESGYTF,TGTGCCAGCTCACGATCGGCAGGGACAGAGAGTGGCTACACCTTC
-,-,TRBV30,TRBJ1-4,CAWSGAGVWEKLFF,TGTGCCTGGAGTGGGGCAGGGGTGTGGGAAAAACTGTTTTTT
-,-,TRBV19,TRBJ1-1,CASSRRTVNTEAFF,TGTGCCAGTAGTAGACGGACGGTGAACACTGAAGCTTTCTTT
-,TRBD2,TRBV29-1,TRBJ2-1,CSVIKREGSHEQFF,TGCAGCGTAATAAAGCGGGAGGGCTCCCATGAGCAGTTCTTC
-,-,TRBV7-9,TRBJ1-3,CASTQAGSGNTIYF,TGTGCCAGCACCCAGGCCGGCTCTGGAAACACCATATATTTT
-,-,TRBV6-1,TRBJ1-1,CASSEVRISNTEAFF,TGTGCCAGCAGTGAAGTCAGGATCAGCAACACTGAAGCTTTCTTT
-,TRBD2,TRBV18,TRBJ2-3,CASSPTSGTDTQYF,TGTGCCAGCTCACCAACTAGCGGGACAGATACGCAGTATTTT
-,-,TRBV5-1,TRBJ2-1,CASSLGEALGGNEQFF,TGCGCCAGCAGCTTGGGGGAGGCCCTCGGAGGCAATGAGCAGTTCTTC
-,-,TRBV9,TRBJ1-6,CASSVAPGLSSPLHF,TGTGCCAGCAGCGTAGCCCCGGGATTATCTTCACCCCTCCACTTT
few,TRBD1,TRBV7-9,TRBJ1-1,CASSIQGVDTEAFF,TGTGCCAGCAGCATACAGGGGGTGGACACTGAAGCTTTCTTT
-,-,TRBV10-3,TRBJ1-6,CAISESGSLQSSPLHF,TGTGCCATCAGTGAGTCGGGCTCACTTCAGAGTTCACCCCTCCACTTT
-,TRBD1,TRBV19,TRBJ1-5,CASSIPQGTIFSNQPQHF,TGTGCCAGTAGTATCCCACAGGGGACCATATTCAGCAATCAGCCCCAGCATTTT
-,-,TRBV29-1,TRBJ2-1,CSLSEGGLGEQFF,TGCAGCCTGTCGGAGGGGGGCCTGGGCGAGCAGTTCTTC
few,-,TRBV7-2,TRBJ1-6,CASSLRGLEPLHF,TGTGCCAGCAGCTTAAGAGGGTTGGAACCCCTCCACTTT
-,-,TRBV7-8,TRBJ2-3,CASSLEGTSTDTQYF,TGTGCCAGCAGCTTAGAGGGTACTAGCACAGATACGCAGTATTTT
-,TRBD1,TRBV5-6,TRBJ1-1,CASSGQGWEAFF,TGTGCCAGCAGCGGACAGGGTTGGGAAGCTTTCTTT
-,TRBD1,TRBV6-1,TRBJ2-7,CASASSGQGYEQYF,TGTGCCAGCGCCTCAAGCGGACAGGGATACGAGCAGTACTTC
-,-,TRBV7-9,TRBJ2-3,CASRPRGGAVDTQYF,TGTGCCAGCAGGCCCCGAGGGGGGGCCGTAGATACGCAGTATTTT
-,TRBD1,TRBV15,TRBJ1-5,CATSRDLLTGSVNQPQHF,TGTGCCACCAGCAGAGATTTACTGACAGGGTCCGTGAATCAGCCCCAGCATTTT
few,-,TRBV28,TRBJ1-2,CATYPRVMGGYTF,TGTGCCACCTATCCCCGGGTGATGGGTGGCTACACCTTC
-,-,TRBV6-6,TRBJ1-3,CAINPGGLGSGNTIYF,TGTGCCATCAACCCCGGGGGGCTTGGGTCTGGAAACACCATATATTTT
-,-,TRBV27,TRBJ2-2,CASRRQTNTGELFF,TGTGCCAGTCGCCGACAGACCAACACCGGGGAGCTGTTTTTT
-,-,TRBV10-3,TRBJ2-3,CAISDGTDTQYF,TGTGCCATCAGTGATGGCACAGATACGCAGTATTTT
few,TRBD1,TRBV2,TRBJ2-5,CASILQGGQGETQYF,TGTGCCAGCATTCTACAAGGGGGACAGGGAGAGACCCAGTACTTC
few,TRBD1,TRBV5-6,TRBJ2-3,CASSRDRVRDTQYF,TGTGCCAGCAGTCGGGACAGGGTGAGAGATACGCAGTATTTT
once,-,TRBV11-3,TRBJ1-3,CASSLDEAGNTIYF,TGTGCCAGCAGCTTAGACGAGGCTGGAAACACCATATATTTT